Listed below are T cell receptor beta chains from one sample, sequenced in a study of T cell responses to AZD1222 COVID-19 vaccine. TCRdb keeps only in-frame clones here, not all; method: immunoSEQ multiplex PCR. The sample lists about 85,000 clones; less than 90% were seen once. The input for sequencing was peripheral blood, taken on day 0 of AZD1222 vaccination. The receptors here all came from an adult in good health. Both conserved end residues are part of each CDR3. A D gene is named only where the DNA matches it firmly. The size of a clone is reported for some rows only, either as once, few or many, or as a class for expanded clones.

v_gene,d_gene,j_gene,abundance,CDR3nt,CDR3aa
TRBV7-2,.,TRBJ1-5,.,TGTGCCAGCAGCCCACAATGGTTGGGGGGGAATAGCAATCAGCCCCAGCATTTT,CASSPQWLGGNSNQPQHF
TRBV7-6,.,TRBJ1-5,.,TGTGCCAGCAGCTTATTCGGGGGAGGGGATCAGCCCCAGCATTTT,CASSLFGGGDQPQHF
TRBV6-6,TRBD1,TRBJ1-2,.,TGTGCCAGCAGACTACCGGGACAGGGGACGAACTATGGCTACACCTTC,CASRLPGQGTNYGYTF
TRBV19,.,TRBJ2-1,.,TGTGCCAGTAGTATGATGGGCAGGGGCTTTAGCGATGAGCAGTTCTTC,CASSMMGRGFSDEQFF
TRBV19,TRBD2,TRBJ2-4,.,TGTGCCAGTAGTATTTACGGGACTAGCGGGGGCCTAGCCAAAAACATTCAGTACTTC,CASSIYGTSGGLAKNIQYF
TRBV28,.,TRBJ1-6,.,TGTGCCAGCAGTTCCCCTTCAGGGAATATTTCACCCCTCCACTTT,CASSSPSGNISPLHF
TRBV10-3,.,TRBJ2-1,.,TGTGCCATCAGTGATGAGGGGGGCGCCTACAATGAGCAGTTCTTC,CAISDEGGAYNEQFF
TRBV19,.,TRBJ1-1,few,TGTGCCAGTAGTCCGAAACAGGGAAGGAACACTGAAGCTTTCTTT,CASSPKQGRNTEAFF
TRBV19,TRBD2,TRBJ2-4,.,TGTGCCAGTAGTATATTTCAGGGACTAGCGGGGGGGATAGCCAAAAACATTCAGTACTTC,CASSIFQGLAGGIAKNIQYF
TRBV6-1,.,TRBJ1-2,.,TGTGCCAGCAGTGAAGTTGGGGGAGGGGGGAACTATGGCTACACCTTC,CASSEVGGGGNYGYTF
TRBV7-2,.,TRBJ2-7,.,TGTGCCAGCAGCGCAGCCCCTTGGCACGAGCAGTACTTC,CASSAAPWHEQYF
TRBV28,.,TRBJ1-1,.,TGTGCCAGCAGTTTGGGTATTCCCTGGAACACTGAAGCTTTCTTT,CASSLGIPWNTEAFF
TRBV5-6,.,TRBJ1-5,.,TGTGCCAGCAGCTTAGGGGGGCTAGGCAATCAGCCCCAGCATTTT,CASSLGGLGNQPQHF
TRBV6-5,.,TRBJ1-1,.,TGTGCCAGCAGTTACTCGAACACATACACTGAAGCTTTCTTT,CASSYSNTYTEAFF
TRBV9,.,TRBJ1-1,.,TGTGCCAGCAGCGTAGGGGAAACCCTAACGAACACTGAAGCTTTCTTT,CASSVGETLTNTEAFF
TRBV6-1,.,TRBJ1-5,few,TGTGCCAGCAGTGAACAGGGGAGGGGTCAGCCCCAGCATTTT,CASSEQGRGQPQHF
TRBV5-1,TRBD1,TRBJ2-7,.,TGCGCCAGCAGCTCCGACAGGGCCTACGAGCAGTACTTC,CASSSDRAYEQYF
TRBV6-5,.,TRBJ1-6,.,TGTGCCAGCAGCCCGGGACAATATAATTCACCCCTCCACTTT,CASSPGQYNSPLHF
TRBV5-5,.,TRBJ2-6,.,TGTGCCAGCAGCTTGGTAACGGGCTCTGGGGCCAACGTCCTGACTTTC,CASSLVTGSGANVLTF
TRBV12-3/TRBV12-4,.,TRBJ1-2,.,TGTGCCAGCAGAGAACACGCTAACTATGGCTACACCTTC,CASREHANYGYTF
TRBV2,TRBD2,TRBJ2-3,.,TGTGCCAGCAGTGAAGCTAGCGGGGACACAGATACGCAGTATTTT,CASSEASGDTDTQYF
TRBV9,.,TRBJ2-1,.,TGTGCCAGCAGCGTAGCGGGTAGGACTACTGGCGATGAGCAGTTCTTC,CASSVAGRTTGDEQFF
TRBV6-2/TRBV6-3,.,TRBJ2-6,.,TGTGCCAGCAGTTACTCGTATACAGGATTCTTCTCTGGGGCCAACGTCCTGACTTTC,CASSYSYTGFFSGANVLTF
TRBV24-1,TRBD1,TRBJ2-7,.,TGTGCCACCAGTGATCCCGGGACAGGGGAGCACGAGCAGTACTTC,CATSDPGTGEHEQYF
TRBV25-1,TRBD2,TRBJ2-1,once,TGTGCCAGCAACTCCTGGACTAGCGGGAGTAAAGAGCAGTTCTTC,CASNSWTSGSKEQFF
TRBV7-3,.,TRBJ2-3,.,TGTGCCAGCAGCCGGACGGCAGATACGCAGTATTTT,CASSRTADTQYF
TRBV6-5,TRBD2,TRBJ2-2,.,TGTGCCAGCCATACCCTGGGGGGGGCCGGGGAGCTGTTTTTT,CASHTLGGAGELFF
TRBV27,TRBD2,TRBJ2-1,.,TGTGCCAGCAGTGTTACTAGCGGGAGAAGAGATGAGCAGTTCTTC,CASSVTSGRRDEQFF
TRBV12-5,.,TRBJ2-2,.,TGTGCTAGTGGTTTGAGTGGAACCGGGGAGCTGTTTTTT,CASGLSGTGELFF
TRBV6-5,.,TRBJ2-1,once,TGTGCCAGCACCCCTTGGGGAGGCGGAGAGCAGTTCTTC,CASTPWGGGEQFF
TRBV6-5,TRBD1,TRBJ2-7,.,TGTGCCAGCACCTACTCCGGGACAGGGGGGTACGAGCAGTACTTC,CASTYSGTGGYEQYF
TRBV7-9,TRBD1,TRBJ2-6,.,TGTGCCAGCATCCTTTCCGGGACAGGTCTCTCTGGGGCCAACGTCCTGACTTTC,CASILSGTGLSGANVLTF
TRBV7-2,.,TRBJ2-5,.,TGTGCCAGCAGCCCTCGGAGTGGGCAAGAGACCCAGTACTTC,CASSPRSGQETQYF
TRBV28,TRBD2,TRBJ2-1,.,TGTGCCAGCAGTCCCCTCCCGAAAGTAGCGGGAGTTAAGAATAATGAGCAGTTCTTC,CASSPLPKVAGVKNNEQFF
TRBV6-2/TRBV6-3,.,TRBJ1-1,.,TGTGCCAGCAGTTATTCCACTGAAGCTTTCTTT,CASSYSTEAFF
TRBV10-3,.,TRBJ1-1,few,TGTGCCATCAGTGAGTCCGGACAGACGGTGAACACTGAAGCTTTCTTT,CAISESGQTVNTEAFF
TRBV3-1/TRBV3-2,TRBD1,TRBJ2-3,.,TGTGCCAGCAGCCCGGGACAGGCAACTAGCACAGATACGCAGTATTTT,CASSPGQATSTDTQYF
TRBV30,.,TRBJ1-1,.,TGTGCCTGGAGTGTAGGGCGGGTTCGGGACACTGAAGCTTTCTTT,CAWSVGRVRDTEAFF
TRBV7-3,.,TRBJ2-2,few,TGTGCCAGCAGCTCGACAGGAGGGCCCGGGGAGCTGTTTTTT,CASSSTGGPGELFF
TRBV5-4,.,TRBJ1-1,few,TGTGCCAGCAGCTTGGCCGCGGGGAACACTGAAGCTTTCTTT,CASSLAAGNTEAFF
TRBV19,TRBD1,TRBJ2-7,.,TGTGCCAGTAGTATAGACCACAGGGGTAACGAGCAGTACTTC,CASSIDHRGNEQYF
TRBV4-1,.,TRBJ1-5,.,TGCGCCAGCAGCCAAGATAGGCGGGTCTTGGGCCAGCCCCAGCATTTT,CASSQDRRVLGQPQHF
TRBV7-2,.,TRBJ2-7,.,TGTGCCAGCAGCTCGGACCCCTCCTACGAGCAGTACTTC,CASSSDPSYEQYF
TRBV11-3,.,TRBJ2-2,.,TGTGCCAGCAGCTTACTGGGAGTCACCGGGGAGCTGTTTTTT,CASSLLGVTGELFF
TRBV13,.,TRBJ1-2,once,TGTGCCAGCAGCTTAATGGTCTTGGGAACTAACTATGGCTACACCTTC,CASSLMVLGTNYGYTF
TRBV6-5,.,TRBJ2-7,.,TGTGCCAGCAGTTACATGGGGAACTCCTACGAGCAGTACTTC,CASSYMGNSYEQYF